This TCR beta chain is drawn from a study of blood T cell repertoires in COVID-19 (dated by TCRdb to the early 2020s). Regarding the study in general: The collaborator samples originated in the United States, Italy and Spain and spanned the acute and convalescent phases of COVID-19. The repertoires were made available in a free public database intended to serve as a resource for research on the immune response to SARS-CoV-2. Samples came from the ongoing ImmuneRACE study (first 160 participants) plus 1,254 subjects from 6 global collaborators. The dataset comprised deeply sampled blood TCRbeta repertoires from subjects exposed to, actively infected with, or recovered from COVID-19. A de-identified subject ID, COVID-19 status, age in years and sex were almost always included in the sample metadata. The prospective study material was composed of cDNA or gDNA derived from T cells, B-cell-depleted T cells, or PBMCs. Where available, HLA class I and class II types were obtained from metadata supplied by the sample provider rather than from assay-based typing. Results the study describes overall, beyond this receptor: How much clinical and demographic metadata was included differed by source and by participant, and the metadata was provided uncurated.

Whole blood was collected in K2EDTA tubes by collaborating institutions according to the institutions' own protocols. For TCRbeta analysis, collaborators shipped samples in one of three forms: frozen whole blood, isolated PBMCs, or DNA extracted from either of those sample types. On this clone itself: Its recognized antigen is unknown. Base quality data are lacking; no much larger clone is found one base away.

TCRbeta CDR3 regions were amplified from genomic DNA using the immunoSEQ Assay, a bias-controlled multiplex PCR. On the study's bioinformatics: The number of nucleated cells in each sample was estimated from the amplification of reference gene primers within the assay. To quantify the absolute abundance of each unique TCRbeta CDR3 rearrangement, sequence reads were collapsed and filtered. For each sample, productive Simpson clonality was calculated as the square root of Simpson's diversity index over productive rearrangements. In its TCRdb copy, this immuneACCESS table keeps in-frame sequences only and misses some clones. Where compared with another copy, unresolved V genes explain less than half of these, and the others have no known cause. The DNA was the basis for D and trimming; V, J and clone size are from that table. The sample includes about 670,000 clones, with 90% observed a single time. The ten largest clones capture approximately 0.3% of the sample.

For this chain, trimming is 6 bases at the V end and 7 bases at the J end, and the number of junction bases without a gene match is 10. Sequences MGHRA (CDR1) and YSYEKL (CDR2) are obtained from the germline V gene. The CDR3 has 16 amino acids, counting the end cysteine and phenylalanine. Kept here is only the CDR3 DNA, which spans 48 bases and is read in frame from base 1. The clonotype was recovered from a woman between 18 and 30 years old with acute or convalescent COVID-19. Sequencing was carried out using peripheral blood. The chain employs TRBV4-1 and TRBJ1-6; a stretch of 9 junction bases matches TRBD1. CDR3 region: CASRPETGGRNSPLHF. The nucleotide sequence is TGCGCCAGCAGACCCGAAACAGGGGGCCGAAATTCACCCCTCCACTTT.